The T cell receptor (beta chain) described here comes from a study of T cells in Graves' hyperthyroidism and ophthalmopathy. Study background: It was at initial diagnosis, before any treatment, that peripheral blood was collected.

The investigators amplified TCR beta CDR3 regions from RNA transcripts. The HTBI primer set was used in a first-round RT-PCR of the TCR CDR3. TCRdb recomputed calls from the multiplex PCR reads with MiXCR, one row per CDR3 protein. This table holds about 380,000 distinct CDR3 sequences, about 14% found once. This clonotype was recorded many times. Trimming shortened V by 7 bases and J by 3 bases, and 7 bases separated the two germline ends. This CDR3 has 13 residues. The sample was blood. This clonotype was obtained from a man aged 30 to 45 with Graves' hyperthyroidism that later progressed to Graves' ophthalmopathy. V is TRBV12-3 or TRBV12-4 and J is TRBJ1-6; D call uncertain. CDR3 protein: CASNSHYNSPLHF. The CDR3, as DNA: TGTGCCAGCAACAGTCACTATAATTCACCCCTCCACTTT.